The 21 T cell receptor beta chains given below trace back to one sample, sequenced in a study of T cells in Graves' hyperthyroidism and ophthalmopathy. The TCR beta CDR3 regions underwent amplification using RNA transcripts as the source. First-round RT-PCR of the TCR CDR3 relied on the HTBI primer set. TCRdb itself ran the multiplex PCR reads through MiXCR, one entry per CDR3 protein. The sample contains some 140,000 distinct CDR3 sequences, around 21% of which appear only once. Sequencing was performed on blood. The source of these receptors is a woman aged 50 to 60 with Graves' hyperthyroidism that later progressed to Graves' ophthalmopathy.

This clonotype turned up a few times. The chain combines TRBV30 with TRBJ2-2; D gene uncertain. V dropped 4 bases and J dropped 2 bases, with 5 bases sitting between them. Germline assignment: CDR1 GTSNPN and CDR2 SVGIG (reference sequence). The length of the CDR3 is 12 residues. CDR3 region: CAWTANTGELFF. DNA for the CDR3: TGTGCCTGGACGGCTAACACCGGGGAGCTGTTTTTT. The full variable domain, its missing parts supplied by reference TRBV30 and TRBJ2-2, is SQTIHQWPATLVQPVGSPLSLECTVEGTSNPNLYWYRQAAGRGLQLLFYSVGIGQISSEVPQNLSASRPQDRQFILSSKKLLLSDSGFYLCAWTANTGELFFGEGSRLTVL.

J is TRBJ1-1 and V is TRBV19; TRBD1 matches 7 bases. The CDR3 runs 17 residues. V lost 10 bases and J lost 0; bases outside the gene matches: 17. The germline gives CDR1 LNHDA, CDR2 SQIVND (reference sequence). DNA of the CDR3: TGTGCCACCCAGTGGAAGACAGGGACGAAGATGAACACTGAAGCTTTCTTT. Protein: CATQWKTGTKMNTEAFF.

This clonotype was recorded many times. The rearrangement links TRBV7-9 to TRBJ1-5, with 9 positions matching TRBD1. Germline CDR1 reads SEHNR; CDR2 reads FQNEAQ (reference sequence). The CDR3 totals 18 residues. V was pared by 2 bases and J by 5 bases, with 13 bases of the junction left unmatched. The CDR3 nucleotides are TGTGCCAGCAGCTTATCTGGGACAGGGATGAGAAGGGATCAGCCCCAGCATTTT. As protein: CASSLSGTGMRRDQPQHF.

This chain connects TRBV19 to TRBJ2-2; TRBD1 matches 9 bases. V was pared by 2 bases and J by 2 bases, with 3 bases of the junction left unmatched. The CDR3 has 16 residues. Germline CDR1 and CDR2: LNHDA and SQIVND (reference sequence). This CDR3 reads CASSIKQGANTGELFF. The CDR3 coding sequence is TGTGCCAGTAGTATAAAACAGGGGGCTAACACCGGGGAGCTGTTTTTT.

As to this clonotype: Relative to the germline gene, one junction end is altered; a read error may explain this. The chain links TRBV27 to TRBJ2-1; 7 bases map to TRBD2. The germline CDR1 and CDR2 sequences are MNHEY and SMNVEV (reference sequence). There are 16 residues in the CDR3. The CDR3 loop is CTSSPMTSPQNNEQFF. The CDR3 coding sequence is TGTACCAGCAGTCCCATGACTAGCCCCCAGAACAATGAGCAGTTCTTC.

The CDR3 sequence: CASSISTGSDTGELFF. Written as DNA, the CDR3 is TGTGCCAGCAGCATTTCGACAGGATCGGACACCGGGGAGCTGTTTTTT. The chain has TRBV5-8 and TRBJ2-2; D might be TRBD1 (6 bases). The CDR3 sequence is 16 residues long. CDR1 is SGHTS and CDR2 is YDEGEE in the germline V gene. V was pared by 4 bases and J by 3 bases, with 16 bases between.

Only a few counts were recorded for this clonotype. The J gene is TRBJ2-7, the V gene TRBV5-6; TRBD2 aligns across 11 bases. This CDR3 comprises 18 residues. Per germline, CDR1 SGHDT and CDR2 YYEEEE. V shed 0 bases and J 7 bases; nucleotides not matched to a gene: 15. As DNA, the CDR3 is TGTGCCAGCAGCTTGGCGGCTAGCGGGAGGTCCGGAATGGGTGAGCAGTACTTC. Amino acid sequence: CASSLAASGRSGMGEQYF.

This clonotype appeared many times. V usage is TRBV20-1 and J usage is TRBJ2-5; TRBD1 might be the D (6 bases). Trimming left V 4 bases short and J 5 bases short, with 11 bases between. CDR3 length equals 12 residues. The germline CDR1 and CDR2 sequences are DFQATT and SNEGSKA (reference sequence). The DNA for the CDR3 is TGCAGTGCTAAGGACAGTAAGGAGACCCAGTACTTC. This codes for CSAKDSKETQYF.

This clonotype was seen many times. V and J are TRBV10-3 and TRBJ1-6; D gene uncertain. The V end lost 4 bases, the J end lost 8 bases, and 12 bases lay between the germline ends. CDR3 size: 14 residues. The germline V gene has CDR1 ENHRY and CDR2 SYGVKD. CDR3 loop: CAISAVASDSPLHF. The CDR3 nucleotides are TGTGCCATCAGTGCGGTCGCATCGGATTCACCCCTCCACTTT.

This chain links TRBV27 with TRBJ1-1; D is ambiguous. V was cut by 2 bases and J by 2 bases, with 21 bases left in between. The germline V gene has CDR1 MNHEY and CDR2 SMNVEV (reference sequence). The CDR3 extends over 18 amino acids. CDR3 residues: CASSLREPGPWINTEAFF. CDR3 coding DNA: TGTGCCAGCAGTTTACGAGAACCAGGTCCTTGGATAAACACTGAAGCTTTCTTT.

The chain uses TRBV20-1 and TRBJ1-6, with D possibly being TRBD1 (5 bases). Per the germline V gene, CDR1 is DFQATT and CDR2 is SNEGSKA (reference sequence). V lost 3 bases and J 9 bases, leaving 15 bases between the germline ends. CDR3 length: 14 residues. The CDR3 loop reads CSASSGQRGSPLHF. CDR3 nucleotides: TGCAGTGCTAGTTCGGGGCAGCGGGGTTCACCCCTCCACTTT.

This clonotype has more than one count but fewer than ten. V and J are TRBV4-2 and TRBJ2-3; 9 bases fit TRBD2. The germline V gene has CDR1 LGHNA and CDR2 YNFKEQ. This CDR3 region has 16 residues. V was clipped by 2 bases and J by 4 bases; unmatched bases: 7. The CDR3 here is CASSQISGSGADTQYF. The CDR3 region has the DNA TGTGCCAGCAGCCAAATTAGCGGGAGTGGGGCAGATACGCAGTATTTT.

The CDR3, as DNA: TGCAGTGCCCAGGGGGGCTCGAGCAATCAGCCCCAGCATTTT. Protein product: CSAQGGSSNQPQHF. This chain joins TRBV20-1 and TRBJ1-5, with 7 bases matching TRBD1. The CDR3 has 14 residues. J gave up 1 base and V 6 bases, and 6 bases lay outside the gene matches. Germline CDR1 reads DFQATT; CDR2 reads SNEGSKA (reference sequence).

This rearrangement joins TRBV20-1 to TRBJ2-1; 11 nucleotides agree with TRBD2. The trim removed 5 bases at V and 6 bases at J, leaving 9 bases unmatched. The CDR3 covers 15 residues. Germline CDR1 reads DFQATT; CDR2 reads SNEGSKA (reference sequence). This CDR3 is CSAAGTSGGLNEQFF. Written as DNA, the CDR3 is TGCAGTGCTGCCGGGACTAGCGGAGGTCTCAATGAGCAGTTCTTC.

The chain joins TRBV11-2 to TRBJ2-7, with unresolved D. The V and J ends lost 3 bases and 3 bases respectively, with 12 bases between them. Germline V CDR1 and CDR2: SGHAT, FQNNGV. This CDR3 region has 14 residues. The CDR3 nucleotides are TGTGCCAGCAGCTTGGCCGTCGGGTTCTACGAGCAGTACTTC. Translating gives CASSLAVGFYEQYF.

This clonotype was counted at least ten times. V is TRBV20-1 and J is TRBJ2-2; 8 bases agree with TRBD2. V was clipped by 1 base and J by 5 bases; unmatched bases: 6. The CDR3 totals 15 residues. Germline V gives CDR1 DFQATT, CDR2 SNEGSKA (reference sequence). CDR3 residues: CSARARLASTGELFF. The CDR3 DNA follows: TGCAGTGCTAGAGCCCGACTAGCGAGTACCGGGGAGCTGTTTTTT.

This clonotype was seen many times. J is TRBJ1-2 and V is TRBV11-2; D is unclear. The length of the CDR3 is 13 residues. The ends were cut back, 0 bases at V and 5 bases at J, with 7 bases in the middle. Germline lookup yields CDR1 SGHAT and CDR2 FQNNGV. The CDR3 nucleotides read TGTGCCAGCAGCTTAGACACCCTATATGGCTACACCTTC. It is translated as CASSLDTLYGYTF.

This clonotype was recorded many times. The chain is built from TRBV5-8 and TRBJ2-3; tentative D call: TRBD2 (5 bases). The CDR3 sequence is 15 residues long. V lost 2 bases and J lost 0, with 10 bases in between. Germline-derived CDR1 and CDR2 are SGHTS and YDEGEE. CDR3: CASSFDYLSTDTQYF. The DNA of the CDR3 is TGTGCCAGCAGCTTTGACTACCTTAGCACAGATACGCAGTATTTT.

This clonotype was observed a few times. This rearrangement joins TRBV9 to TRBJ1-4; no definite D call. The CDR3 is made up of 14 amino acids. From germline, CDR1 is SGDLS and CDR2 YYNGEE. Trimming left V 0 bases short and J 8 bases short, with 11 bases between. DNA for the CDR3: TGTGCCAGCAGCGTAGGGATCGAGGGAGAAAAACTGTTTTTT. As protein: CASSVGIEGEKLFF.

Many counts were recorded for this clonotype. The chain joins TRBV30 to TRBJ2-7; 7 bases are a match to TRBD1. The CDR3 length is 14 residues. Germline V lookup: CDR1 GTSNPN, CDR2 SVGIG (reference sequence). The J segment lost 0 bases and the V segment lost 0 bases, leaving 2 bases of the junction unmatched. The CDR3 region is CAWSVQGVSYEQYF. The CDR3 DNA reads TGTGCCTGGAGTGTTCAGGGGGTCTCCTACGAGCAGTACTTC.

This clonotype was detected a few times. The CDR3 here is CSVAAGLNTGELFF. The CDR3 DNA reads TGCAGCGTTGCGGCAGGGTTGAACACCGGGGAGCTGTTTTTT. The rearrangement uses TRBV29-1 and TRBJ2-2, with D possibly being TRBD1 (5 bases). Germline assignment: CDR1 SQVTM and CDR2 ANQGSEA. The CDR3 extends over 14 amino acids. Trimming shortened V by 4 bases and J by 1 base, and 10 bases separated the two germline ends.